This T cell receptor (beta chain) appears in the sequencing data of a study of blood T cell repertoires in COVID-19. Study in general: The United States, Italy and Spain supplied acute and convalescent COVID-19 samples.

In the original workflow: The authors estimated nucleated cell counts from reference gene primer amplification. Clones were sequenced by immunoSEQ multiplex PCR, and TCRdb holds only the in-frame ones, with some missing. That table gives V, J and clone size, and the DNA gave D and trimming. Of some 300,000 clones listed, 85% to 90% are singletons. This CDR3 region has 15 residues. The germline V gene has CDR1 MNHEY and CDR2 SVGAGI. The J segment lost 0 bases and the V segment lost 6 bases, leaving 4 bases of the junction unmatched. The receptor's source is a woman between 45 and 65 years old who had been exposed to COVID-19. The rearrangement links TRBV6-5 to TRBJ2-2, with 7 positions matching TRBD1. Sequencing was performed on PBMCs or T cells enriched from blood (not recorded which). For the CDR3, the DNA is TGTGCCAGCAGCTCCGGACAGGCGAACACCGGGGAGCTGTTTTTT. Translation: CASSSGQANTGELFF.